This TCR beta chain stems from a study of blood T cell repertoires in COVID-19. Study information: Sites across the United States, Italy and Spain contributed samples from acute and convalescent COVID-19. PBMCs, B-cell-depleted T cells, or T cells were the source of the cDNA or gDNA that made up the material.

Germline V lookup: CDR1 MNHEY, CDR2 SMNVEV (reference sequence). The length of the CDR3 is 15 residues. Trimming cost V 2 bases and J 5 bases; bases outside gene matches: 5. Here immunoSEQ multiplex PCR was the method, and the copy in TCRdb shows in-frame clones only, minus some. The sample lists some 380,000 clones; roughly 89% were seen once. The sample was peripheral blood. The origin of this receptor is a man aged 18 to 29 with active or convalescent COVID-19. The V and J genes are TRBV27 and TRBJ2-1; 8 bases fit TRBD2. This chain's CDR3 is CASSLVAGRNNEQFF. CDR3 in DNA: TGTGCCAGCAGTTTAGTAGCGGGAAGGAACAATGAGCAGTTCTTC.